Only one count was recorded for the clone carrying this T cell receptor beta chain. This CDR3 spans 13 amino acids. The trim removed 7 bases at V and 7 bases at J, leaving 9 bases unmatched. The germline V gene encodes CDR1 MGHDK and CDR2 SYGVNS. This sample is part of a study of blood T cell repertoires in COVID-19. The assay was immunoSEQ multiplex PCR, and TCRdb's table has in-frame clones only and misses some. This table holds 150,000 to 200,000 clones, roughly 82% found once. Cohorts were based on clinical histories the participants reported. Resolution of symptoms, clearance, or two negative PCRs was present in recovered Cohort 3 donors.

Specimen: PBMCs or T cells enriched from blood (not recorded which). The clonotype comes from a man aged 45-65 years who had recovered from COVID-19. The rearrangement links TRBV25-1 to TRBJ2-7, with TRBD1 matching 8 bases. The CDR3 region is CASTDRGSQEQYF. CDR3 DNA sequence: TGTGCCAGCACCGACAGGGGTTCGCAGGAGCAGTACTTC.